This T cell receptor beta chain comes out of a study of Ad26.COV2.S vaccination and SARS-CoV-2 variants. Turning to the study itself: By the intramuscular route, Ad26.COV2.S was given once, or twice 56 days apart.

Findings and caveats of the study: The TCR breadth and depth analyses may have understated or missed part of the total T cell responses.

Sequenced by immunoSEQ multiplex PCR; TCRdb stores in-frame clones only, minus some. The sample gives about half a million clones, about 89% of which show up once; about 1.5% is in the top ten. On this clone: The target antigen is unknown.

This CDR3 comprises 15 residues. V was shortened by 2 bases and J by 8 bases, with 18 bases between the two germline ends. Looked up from germline, CDR1 is LNHDA and CDR2 is SQIVND (reference sequence). The treatment: around 19 received Ad26.COV2.S at low or high dose, single or two shots; 5 received placebo; per-sample allocation not given. After the first vaccine or placebo injection, samples were drawn on day 63. This adult donor, from Boston, was 18-55 years old. An Ad26 vector expressing Wuhan-strain SARS-CoV-2 spike served as the vaccine. This TCR was recovered from a person aged 18-65 years who received the Ad26.COV2.S COVID-19 vaccine or a placebo. V usage is TRBV19 and J usage is TRBJ1-1; D is possibly TRBD1 (5 bases). The sample in question was peripheral blood, obtained in a trial of Ad26.COV2.S vaccine versus placebo. The CDR3: CASSIIGRGDREAFF. CDR3 nucleotide sequence: TGTGCCAGTAGTATAATTGGACGAGGGGATAGGGAAGCTTTCTTT.